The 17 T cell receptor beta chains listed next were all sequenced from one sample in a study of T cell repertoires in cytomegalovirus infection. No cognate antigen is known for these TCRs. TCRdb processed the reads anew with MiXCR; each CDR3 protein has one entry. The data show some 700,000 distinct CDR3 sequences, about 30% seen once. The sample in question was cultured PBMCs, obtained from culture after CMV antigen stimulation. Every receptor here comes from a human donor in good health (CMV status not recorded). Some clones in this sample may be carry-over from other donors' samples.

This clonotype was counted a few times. CDR3 sequence reads: CASSYSNLYNSPLHF. CDR3 coding DNA: TGTGCCAGCAGTTACTCGAACCTATATAATTCACCCCTCCACTTT. The V call is TRBV6-5, the J call TRBJ1-6, with D unclear. V was shortened by 0 bases and J by 4 bases, with 7 bases between the two germline ends. The CDR3 is 15 residues long. Germline V gene data show CDR1 as MNHEY and CDR2 as SVGAGI.

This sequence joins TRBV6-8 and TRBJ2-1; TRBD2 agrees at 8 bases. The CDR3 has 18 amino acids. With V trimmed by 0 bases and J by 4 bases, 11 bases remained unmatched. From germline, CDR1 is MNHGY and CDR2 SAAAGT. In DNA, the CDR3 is TGTGCCAGCAGTTACTCGGTGGGGACTAGTGGGGGATACAATGAGCAGTTCTTC. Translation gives CASSYSVGTSGGYNEQFF.

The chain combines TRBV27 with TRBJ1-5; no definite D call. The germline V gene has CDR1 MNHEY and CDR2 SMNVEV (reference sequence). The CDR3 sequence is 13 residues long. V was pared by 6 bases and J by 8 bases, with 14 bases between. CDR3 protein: CASSTSPREPQHF. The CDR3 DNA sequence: TGTGCCAGCAGCACTTCCCCGCGGGAGCCCCAGCATTTT.

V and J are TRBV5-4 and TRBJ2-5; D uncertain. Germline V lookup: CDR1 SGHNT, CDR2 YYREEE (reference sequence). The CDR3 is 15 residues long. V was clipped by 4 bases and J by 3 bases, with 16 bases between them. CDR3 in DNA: TGTGCCAGCAGCCCCCGCGGCGACGAGGAAGAGACCCAGTACTTC. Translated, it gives CASSPRGDEEETQYF.

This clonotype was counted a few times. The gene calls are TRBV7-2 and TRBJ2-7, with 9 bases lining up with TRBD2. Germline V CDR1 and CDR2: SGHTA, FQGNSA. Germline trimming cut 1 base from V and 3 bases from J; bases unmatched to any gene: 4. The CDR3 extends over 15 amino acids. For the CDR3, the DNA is TGTGCCAGCAGCTTAGTGACTAGCGGCGGCTACGAGCAGTACTTC. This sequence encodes CASSLVTSGGYEQYF.

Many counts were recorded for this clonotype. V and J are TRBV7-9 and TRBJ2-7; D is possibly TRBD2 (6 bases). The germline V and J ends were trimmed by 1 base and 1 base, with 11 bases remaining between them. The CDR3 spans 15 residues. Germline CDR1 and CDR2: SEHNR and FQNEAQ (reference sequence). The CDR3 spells CASSLGLSGSYEQYF. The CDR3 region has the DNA TGTGCCAGCAGCTTAGGGCTTAGCGGTTCCTACGAGCAGTACTTC.

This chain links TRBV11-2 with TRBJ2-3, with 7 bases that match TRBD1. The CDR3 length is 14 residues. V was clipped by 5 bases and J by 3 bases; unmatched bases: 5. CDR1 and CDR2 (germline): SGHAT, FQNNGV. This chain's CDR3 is CASSHGTETDTQYF. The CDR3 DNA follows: TGTGCCAGCAGCCACGGGACAGAGACAGATACGCAGTATTTT.

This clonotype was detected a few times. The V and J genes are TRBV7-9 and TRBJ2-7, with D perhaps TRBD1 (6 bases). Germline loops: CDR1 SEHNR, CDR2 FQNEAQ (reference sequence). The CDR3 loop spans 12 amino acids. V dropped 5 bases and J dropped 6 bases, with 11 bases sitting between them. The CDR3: CASSIRQAEQYF. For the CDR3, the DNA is TGTGCCAGCAGCATAAGACAGGCCGAGCAGTACTTC.

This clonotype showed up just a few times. Written as DNA, the CDR3 is TGTGCCAGCACCGCGCAGGGTACGATTGGGAAGACCCAGTACTTC. Translating gives CASTAQGTIGKTQYF. This chain connects TRBV7-2 to TRBJ2-5; D possibly corresponds to TRBD1 (5 bases). Germline V gene lookup returns CDR1 SGHTA and CDR2 FQGNSA. This CDR3 is built from 15 residues. Trimming removed 7 bases at V and 6 bases at J, with 21 bases between. Full variable domain (outside the CDR3, taken from reference TRBV7-2 and TRBJ2-5): GAGVSQSPSNKVTEKGKDVELRCDPISGHTALYWYRQSLGQGLEFLIYFQGNSAPDKSGLPSDRFSAERTGGSVSTLTIQRTQQEDSAVYLCASTAQGTIGKTQYFGPGTRLLVL.

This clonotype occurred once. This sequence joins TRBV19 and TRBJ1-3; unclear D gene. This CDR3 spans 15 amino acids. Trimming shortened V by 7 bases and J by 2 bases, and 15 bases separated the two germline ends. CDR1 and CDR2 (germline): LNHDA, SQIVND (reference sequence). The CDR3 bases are TGTGCCAGTACGCGGGGAGTCCCCACTGGAAACACCATATATTTT. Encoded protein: CASTRGVPTGNTIYF.

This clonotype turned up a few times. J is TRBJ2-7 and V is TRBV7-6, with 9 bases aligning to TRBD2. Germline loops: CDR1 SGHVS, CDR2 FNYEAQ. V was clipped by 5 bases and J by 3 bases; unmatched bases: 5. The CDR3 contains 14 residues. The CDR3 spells CASSRTSAIYEQYF. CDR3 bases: TGTGCCAGCAGCCGGACTAGCGCCATCTACGAGCAGTACTTC.

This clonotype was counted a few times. The CDR3 nucleotides read TGTGCCGGCAATCGACAGGGAAGGAGTTCACCCCTCCACTTT. Its translation: CAGNRQGRSSPLHF. This rearrangement joins TRBV2 to TRBJ1-6; 7 bases are a match to TRBD1. V was clipped by 11 bases and J by 9 bases; unmatched bases: 13. Germline values: CDR1 SNHLY, CDR2 FYNNEI. The CDR3 is 14 residues long.

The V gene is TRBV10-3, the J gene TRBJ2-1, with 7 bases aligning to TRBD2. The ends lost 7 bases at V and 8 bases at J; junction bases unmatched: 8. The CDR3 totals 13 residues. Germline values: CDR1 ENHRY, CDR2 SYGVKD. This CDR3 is CAIKRGGRDEQFF. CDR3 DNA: TGTGCCATCAAAAGGGGCGGGAGAGATGAGCAGTTCTTC.

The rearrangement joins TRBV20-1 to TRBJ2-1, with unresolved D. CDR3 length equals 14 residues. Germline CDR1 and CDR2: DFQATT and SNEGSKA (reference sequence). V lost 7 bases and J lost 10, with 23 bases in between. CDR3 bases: TGCAGTGTACGTCGCGGTAGCAATCAGGAGGAGCAGTTCTTC. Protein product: CSVRRGSNQEEQFF.

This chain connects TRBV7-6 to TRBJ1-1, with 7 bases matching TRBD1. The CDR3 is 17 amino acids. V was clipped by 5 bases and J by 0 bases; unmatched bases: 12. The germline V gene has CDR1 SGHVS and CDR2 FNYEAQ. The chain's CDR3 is CASSARQGGSLNTEAFF. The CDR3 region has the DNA TGTGCCAGCAGCGCGCGACAGGGCGGGTCCCTGAACACTGAAGCTTTCTTT.

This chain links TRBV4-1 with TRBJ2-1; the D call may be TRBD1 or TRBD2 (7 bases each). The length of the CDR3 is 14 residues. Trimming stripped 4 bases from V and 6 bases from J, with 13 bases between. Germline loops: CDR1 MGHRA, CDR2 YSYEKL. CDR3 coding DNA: TGCGCCAGCAGCCCAGGGGGGGGAGTCAATGAGCAGTTCTTC. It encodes CASSPGGGVNEQFF.

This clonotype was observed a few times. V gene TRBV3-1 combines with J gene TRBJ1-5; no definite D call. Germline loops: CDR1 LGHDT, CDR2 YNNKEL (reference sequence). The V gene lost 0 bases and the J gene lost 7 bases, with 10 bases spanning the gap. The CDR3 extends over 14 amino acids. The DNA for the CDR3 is TGTGCCAGCAGCCAAGATCTGGTGGGACAGCCCCAGCATTTT. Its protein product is CASSQDLVGQPQHF.